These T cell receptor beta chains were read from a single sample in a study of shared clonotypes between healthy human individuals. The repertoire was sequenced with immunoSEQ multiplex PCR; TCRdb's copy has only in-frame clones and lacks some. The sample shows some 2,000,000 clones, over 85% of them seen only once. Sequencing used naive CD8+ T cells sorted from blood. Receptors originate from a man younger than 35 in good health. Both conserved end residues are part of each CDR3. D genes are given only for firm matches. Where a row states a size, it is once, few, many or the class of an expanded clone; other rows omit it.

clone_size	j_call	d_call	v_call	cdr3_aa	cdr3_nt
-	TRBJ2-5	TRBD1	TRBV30	CAWSRRGPESTQYF	TGTGCCTGGAGTCGCAGGGGGCCGGAGTCAACCCAGTACTTC
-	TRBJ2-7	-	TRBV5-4	CASGMGDLSYEQYF	TGTGCCAGCGGTATGGGGGACCTCTCCTACGAGCAGTACTTC
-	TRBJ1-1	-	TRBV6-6	CASISAGPLNTEAFF	TGTGCCAGCATATCGGCGGGACCGTTGAACACTGAAGCTTTCTTT
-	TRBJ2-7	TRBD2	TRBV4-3	CASSQDGLAGSSYEQYF	TGCGCCAGCAGCCAGGACGGACTAGCGGGCAGCTCCTACGAGCAGTACTTC
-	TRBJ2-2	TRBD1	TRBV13	CASSDTGGENTGELFF	TGTGCCAGCAGCGACACAGGGGGCGAGAACACCGGGGAGCTGTTTTTT
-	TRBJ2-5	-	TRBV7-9	CASSFAGAQETQYF	TGTGCCAGCAGCTTCGCAGGGGCTCAAGAGACCCAGTACTTC
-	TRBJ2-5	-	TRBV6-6	CASSPPGVGETQYF	TGTGCCAGCAGCCCCCCGGGGGTGGGAGAGACCCAGTACTTC
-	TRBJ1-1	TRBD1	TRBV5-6	CASSFPGTENTEAFF	TGTGCCAGCAGCTTCCCGGGGACAGAGAACACTGAAGCTTTCTTT
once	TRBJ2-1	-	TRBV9	CASSGVRSYNEQFF	TGTGCCAGCAGCGGGGTTAGATCCTACAATGAGCAGTTCTTC
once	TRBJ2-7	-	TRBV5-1	CASSLGHTSYEQYF	TGCGCCAGCAGCTTGGGCCATACCTCCTACGAGCAGTACTTC
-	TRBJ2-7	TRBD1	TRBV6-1	CASRGQGSYEQYF	TGTGCCAGCAGGGGACAGGGTTCCTACGAGCAGTACTTC
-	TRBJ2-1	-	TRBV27	CASSLGPLSYNEQFF	TGTGCCAGCAGCCTTGGGCCCCTCTCCTACAATGAGCAGTTCTTC
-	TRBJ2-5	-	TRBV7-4	CASSLAPGRETQYF	TGTGCCAGCAGCTTAGCCCCGGGGAGGGAGACCCAGTACTTC
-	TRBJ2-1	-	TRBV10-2	CASSEGIYNEQFF	TGCGCCAGCAGTGAAGGAATCTACAATGAGCAGTTCTTC
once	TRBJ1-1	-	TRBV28	CASSLSRLGENTEAFF	TGTGCCAGCAGTTTATCCCGATTAGGCGAGAACACTGAAGCTTTCTTT
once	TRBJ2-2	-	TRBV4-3	CASSQDPGGNTGELFF	TGCGCCAGCAGCCAAGATCCGGGGGGCAACACCGGGGAGCTGTTTTTT
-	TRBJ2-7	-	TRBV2	CASSDGQGGYEQYF	TGTGCCAGCAGTGACGGGCAGGGAGGCTACGAGCAGTACTTC
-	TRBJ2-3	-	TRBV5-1	CASSLARTSTDTQYF	TGCGCCAGCAGCTTGGCGAGGACTAGCACAGATACGCAGTATTTT
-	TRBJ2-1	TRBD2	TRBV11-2	CASSLAGGNEQFF	TGTGCCAGCAGCTTAGCGGGGGGCAATGAGCAGTTCTTC
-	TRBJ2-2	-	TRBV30	CAWRGVNFQGPNTGELFF	TGTGCCTGGAGGGGCGTGAACTTTCAGGGACCGAACACCGGGGAGCTGTTTTTT
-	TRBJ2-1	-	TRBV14	CASSHDLYNEQFF	TGTGCCAGCAGCCACGACCTATACAATGAGCAGTTCTTC
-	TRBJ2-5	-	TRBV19	CASSTGAGQETQYF	TGTGCCAGTAGTACGGGGGCGGGGCAAGAGACCCAGTACTTC
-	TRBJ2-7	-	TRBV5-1	CASSFRAGYEQYF	TGCGCCAGCAGCTTCAGAGCGGGCTACGAGCAGTACTTC
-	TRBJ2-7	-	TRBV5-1	CASSLEQGVNEQYF	TGCGCCAGCAGCTTGGAACAGGGAGTCAACGAGCAGTACTTC
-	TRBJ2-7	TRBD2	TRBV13	CASRGGGSPHEQYF	TGTGCCAGCCGGGGCGGGGGGAGCCCCCACGAGCAGTACTTC
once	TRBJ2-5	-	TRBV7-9	CASSSLQETQYF	TGTGCCAGCAGCTCGCTCCAAGAGACCCAGTACTTC
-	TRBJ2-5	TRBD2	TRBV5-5	CASSSTSGSPEFETQYF	TGTGCCAGCAGCTCGACTAGCGGGAGTCCCGAGTTTGAGACCCAGTACTTC
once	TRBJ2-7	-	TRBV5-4	CALGRDQTYEQYF	TGTGCCTTGGGACGGGACCAGACTTACGAGCAGTACTTC
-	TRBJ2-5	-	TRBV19	CASSIRGPQETQYF	TGTGCCAGTAGTATACGAGGGCCCCAAGAGACCCAGTACTTC
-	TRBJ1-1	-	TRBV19	CASSMGIWGNTEAFF	TGTGCCAGTAGTATGGGGATCTGGGGGAACACTGAAGCTTTCTTT
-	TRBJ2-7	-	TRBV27	CASSEGSVQGFIGEQYF	TGTGCCAGCAGTGAGGGTTCTGTACAGGGATTTATCGGCGAGCAGTACTTC
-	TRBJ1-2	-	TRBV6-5	CASSYFGEGGGYTF	TGTGCCAGCAGTTACTTTGGGGAGGGGGGTGGCTACACCTTC
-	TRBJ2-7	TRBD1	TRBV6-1	CASSGDSAYEQYF	TGTGCCAGCAGTGGGGACAGTGCCTACGAGCAGTACTTC
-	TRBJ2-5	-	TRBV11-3	CASSRGADPQETQYF	TGTGCCAGCAGTCGCGGGGCAGATCCGCAAGAGACCCAGTACTTC
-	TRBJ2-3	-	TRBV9	CASSEGGLTDTQYF	TGTGCCAGCAGCGAAGGCGGCCTCACAGATACGCAGTATTTT
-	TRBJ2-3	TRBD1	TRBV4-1	CASSQRTGGPDTQYF	TGCGCCAGCAGCCAAAGGACAGGGGGTCCAGATACGCAGTATTTT
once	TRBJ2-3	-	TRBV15	CATSRVLDTQYF	TGTGCCACCAGCAGAGTTTTGGATACGCAGTATTTT
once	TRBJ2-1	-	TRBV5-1	CASSFGAGPINEQFF	TGCGCCAGCAGCTTTGGTGCGGGACCAATCAATGAGCAGTTCTTC
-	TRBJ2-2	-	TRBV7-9	CASSLGGSTGELFF	TGTGCCAGCAGCTTAGGGGGCAGTACCGGGGAGCTGTTTTTT
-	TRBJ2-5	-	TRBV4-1	CASSQFPAQETQYF	TGCGCCAGCAGCCAATTTCCGGCGCAGGAGACCCAGTACTTC
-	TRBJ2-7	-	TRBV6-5	CASSTEGGISGEQYF	TGTGCCAGCAGTACCGAGGGCGGGATTTCGGGCGAGCAGTACTTC
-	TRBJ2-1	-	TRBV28	CASSLSVRGEQFF	TGTGCCAGCAGTTTAAGCGTAAGGGGCGAGCAGTTCTTC
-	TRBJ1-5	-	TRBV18	CASSPEGNSNQPQHF	TGTGCCAGCTCACCAGAAGGAAATAGCAATCAGCCCCAGCATTTT
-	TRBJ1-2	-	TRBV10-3	CAISESFRDYGYTF	TGTGCCATCAGTGAGTCCTTCAGGGACTATGGCTACACCTTC
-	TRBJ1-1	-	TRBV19	CASSIPDSLTEAFF	TGTGCCAGTAGTATCCCAGACAGTCTTACTGAAGCTTTCTTT
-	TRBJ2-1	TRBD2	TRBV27	CASKLVSGGTYNEQFF	TGTGCCAGCAAACTCGTTAGCGGGGGAACCTACAATGAGCAGTTCTTC
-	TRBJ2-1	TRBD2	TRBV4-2	CASSQASGGFMGNEQFF	TGTGCCAGCAGCCAAGCCAGCGGGGGGTTCATGGGCAATGAGCAGTTCTTC
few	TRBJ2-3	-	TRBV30	CAWEPGQPFTDTQYF	TGTGCCTGGGAACCGGGACAACCCTTCACAGATACGCAGTATTTT
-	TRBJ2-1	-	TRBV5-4	CASSLVEGSEQFF	TGTGCCAGCAGCTTGGTAGAGGGTTCTGAGCAGTTCTTC
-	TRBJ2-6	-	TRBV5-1	CASSLVGTGANVLTF	TGCGCCAGCAGCTTGGTTGGGACTGGGGCCAACGTCCTGACTTTC
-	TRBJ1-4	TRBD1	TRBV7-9	CASSLPQGQNEKLFF	TGTGCCAGCAGCTTACCACAGGGGCAAAACGAAAAACTGTTTTTT
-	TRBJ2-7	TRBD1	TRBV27	CASSGQGTYEQYF	TGTGCCAGCAGCGGACAGGGGACTTACGAGCAGTACTTC
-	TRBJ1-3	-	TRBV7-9	CASSSPLRDTIYF	TGTGCCAGCAGCTCTCCCCTCCGGGACACCATATATTTT
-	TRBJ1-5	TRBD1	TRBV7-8	CASSPGQGGNQPQHF	TGTGCCAGCAGCCCGGGACAGGGGGGCAATCAGCCCCAGCATTTT
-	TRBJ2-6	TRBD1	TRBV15	CATSGGTGILSGANVLTF	TGTGCCACCAGCGGCGGGACAGGGATACTCTCTGGGGCCAACGTCCTGACTTTC
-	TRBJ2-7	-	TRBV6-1	CASRSRGLSYEQYF	TGTGCCAGCAGGAGCCGAGGTCTCTCCTACGAGCAGTACTTC
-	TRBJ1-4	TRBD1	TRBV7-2	CASSSPDWDRGEKLFF	TGTGCCAGCAGCTCCCCCGACTGGGACAGGGGCGAAAAACTGTTTTTT